This is a list of T cell receptor beta chains from one sample in a study of regulatory T cells in long-lasting Graves disease. Via MiXCR, TCRdb re-called the multiplex PCR reads, giving one row per CDR3 protein. The sample lists roughly 380,000 distinct CDR3 sequences; over 15% were seen once. The sample also formed part of further work on T cells in Graves' hyperthyroidism and ophthalmopathy.

The sample was peripheral blood mononuclear cells (PBMCs), taken at new diagnosis, from a patient treated with antithyroid drugs. The source of these receptors is a middle-aged man with Graves disease. Both conserved end residues are part of each CDR3. D genes are given only for firm matches. For some rows the clone size is stated as once, few or many, or as a class when expanded; others skip it.

D gene,clone size,V gene,J gene,CDR3 protein,CDR3 DNA
-,few,TRBV24-1,TRBJ1-2,CATSDTNYGYTF,TGTGCCACCAGTGATACAAACTATGGCTACACCTTC
TRBD1,many,TRBV5-1,TRBJ2-3,CASSLAGQISTDTQYF,TGCGCCAGCAGCTTGGCGGGACAGATTAGCACAGATACGCAGTATTTT
TRBD1,-,TRBV7-2,TRBJ1-2,CASSLEDRVGGYTF,TGTGCCAGCAGCTTAGAGGACAGGGTCGGTGGCTACACCTTC
TRBD1,many,TRBV6-5,TRBJ1-2,CASSLQGRSYGYTF,TGTGCCAGCAGTTTACAGGGGCGTTCGTATGGCTACACCTTC
-,many,TRBV7-9,TRBJ1-1,CASSLVQEAFF,TGTGCCAGCAGCTTAGTACAGGAAGCTTTCTTT
TRBD1,many,TRBV20-1,TRBJ2-5,CSARLTGGRETQYF,TGCAGTGCTAGGCTGACAGGGGGCAGGGAGACCCAGTACTTC
-,few,TRBV20-1,TRBJ2-3,CSAKGLLPGGTDTQYF,TGCAGTGCTAAAGGACTTCTACCCGGCGGCACAGATACGCAGTATTTT
-,many,TRBV2,TRBJ1-5,CASSVRGSNQPQHF,TGTGCCAGCAGTGTCAGGGGTAGTAATCAGCCCCAGCATTTT
-,many,TRBV7-2,TRBJ2-7,CASSDGGTTNYEQYF,TGTGCCAGCTCCGATGGCGGGACAACGAACTACGAGCAGTACTTC
TRBD2,many,TRBV27,TRBJ2-7,CASSLPRLTKRGEYEQYF,TGTGCCAGCAGTTTACCCCGACTGACTAAGCGGGGTGAATACGAGCAGTACTTC
TRBD2,many,TRBV7-2,TRBJ2-1,CASSFPAGGSYNEQFF,TGTGCCAGCAGCTTTCCAGCGGGGGGCTCCTACAATGAGCAGTTCTTC
TRBD2,many,TRBV24-1,TRBJ2-5,CATSDPSGGARETQYF,TGTGCCACCAGTGATCCTAGCGGGGGGGCGCGGGAGACCCAGTACTTC
TRBD2,few,TRBV3-1,TRBJ2-7,CASSSLAAGAYEQYF,TGTGCCAGCAGCTCCCTAGCAGCGGGGGCATACGAGCAGTACTTC
-,many,TRBV7-9,TRBJ2-5,CASSLLPLKGQETQYF,TGTGCCAGCAGCTTATTACCTTTAAAGGGCCAAGAGACCCAGTACTTC
-,few,TRBV9,TRBJ2-2,CASSVAPGSGELFF,TGTGCCAGCAGCGTAGCTCCCGGTTCCGGGGAGCTGTTTTTT
-,few,TRBV5-1,TRBJ2-1,CASSFYSNEQFF,TGCGCCAGCAGTTTTTATTCGAATGAGCAGTTCTTC
-,few,TRBV30,TRBJ2-2,CAWSSPNTGELFF,TGTGCCTGGTCCAGCCCGAACACCGGGGAGCTGTTTTTT
-,many,TRBV28,TRBJ1-5,CASTQYNQPQHF,TGTGCCAGCACTCAGTACAATCAGCCCCAGCATTTT
TRBD1,-,TRBV28,TRBJ2-7,CASSFLPGQGYEQYF,TGTGCCAGCAGTTTTTTGCCGGGACAGGGCTACGAGCAGTACTTC
-,few,TRBV9,TRBJ2-3,CASSVGPSTTDTQYF,TGTGCCAGCAGCGTAGGTCCCTCGACCACAGATACGCAGTATTTT
-,-,TRBV6-2/TRBV6-3,TRBJ1-4,CASSEAYWRGEKLFF,TGTGCCAGCAGTGAAGCGTATTGGCGAGGTGAAAAACTGTTTTTT
TRBD2,many,TRBV20-1,TRBJ2-7,CSARDGGGADEQYF,TGCAGTGCTAGAGATGGCGGGGGGGCCGACGAGCAGTACTTC
-,-,TRBV11-2,TRBJ2-1,CASSLESSGGWNEQFF,TGTGCCAGCAGCTTAGAATCGTCCGGCGGCTGGAATGAGCAGTTCTTC
TRBD1,many,TRBV6-1,TRBJ2-1,CAISPTGRRGNEQFF,TGTGCCATCAGCCCGACAGGGCGAAGGGGCAATGAGCAGTTCTTC
TRBD2,-,TRBV5-1,TRBJ2-7,CASSPFPGGKHEQYF,TGCGCCAGCAGCCCGTTTCCGGGAGGGAAGCACGAGCAGTACTTC
TRBD1,many,TRBV6-5,TRBJ2-7,CASSSDRGGEQYF,TGTGCCAGCAGTTCCGACAGGGGTGGAGAGCAGTACTTC
TRBD2,many,TRBV12-5,TRBJ2-5,CASGPSGEETQYF,TGTGCTAGTGGCCCTAGCGGGGAAGAGACCCAGTACTTC
-,many,TRBV5-8,TRBJ1-6,CASSLMGLSDSPLHF,TGTGCCAGCAGCTTGATGGGGCTTTCGGATTCACCCCTCCACTTT
-,many,TRBV5-1,TRBJ2-3,CASSPVRGPFGDTQYF,TGCGCCAGCAGCCCCGTACGGGGGCCCTTTGGGGATACGCAGTATTTT
-,many,TRBV2,TRBJ2-1,CASSVSAGYNEQFF,TGTGCCAGCAGTGTTTCAGCAGGGTACAATGAGCAGTTCTTC
TRBD1,-,TRBV4-1,TRBJ1-5,CASSQGYRGPQPQHF,TGCGCCAGCAGCCAGGGCTACAGGGGGCCTCAGCCCCAGCATTTT
-,-,TRBV12-3/TRBV12-4,TRBJ1-6,CASSLLGGRNSPLHF,TGTGCCAGCAGTTTATTGGGGGGTCGTAATTCACCCCTCCACTTT
TRBD2,many,TRBV5-1,TRBJ2-7,CASSSGGGLIEQYF,TGTGCCAGCAGCTCGGGAGGAGGGTTAATCGAGCAGTACTTC
-,few,TRBV6-2/TRBV6-3,TRBJ1-6,CASTRRGLLLHF,TGTGCCAGCACGAGACGGGGTTTGCTCCTCCACTTT
TRBD2,many,TRBV20-1,TRBJ2-3,CSARTRGDTTDTQYF,TGCAGTGCTAGAACGCGGGGGGACACCACAGATACGCAGTATTTT
TRBD2,many,TRBV20-1,TRBJ2-1,CSARDPLAGGAYNEQFF,TGCAGTGCTAGAGATCCCCTAGCGGGGGGTGCCTACAATGAGCAGTTCTTC
-,-,TRBV7-2,TRBJ1-2,CASSYGTEPFYGYTF,TGTGCCAGCAGCTACGGGACGGAGCCGTTCTATGGCTACACCTTC
TRBD1,many,TRBV7-3,TRBJ2-2,CASSLLTGGGELFF,TGTGCCAGCAGCTTACTCACAGGGGGCGGGGAGCTGTTTTTT
-,few,TRBV20-1,TRBJ2-3,CSASGGGPDTQYF,TGCAGTGCTAGTGGCGGGGGCCCCGATACGCAGTATTTT
-,many,TRBV20-1,TRBJ1-2,CSGPRTSGGGYTF,TGCAGTGGGCCACGGACTTCTGGGGGAGGCTACACCTTC
TRBD1,-,TRBV2,TRBJ1-2,CASSDPSPLQGGGYTF,TGTGCCAGCAGTGATCCCAGCCCTCTTCAGGGGGGCGGCTACACCTTC
TRBD1,many,TRBV28,TRBJ1-1,CASNRDRGPVSTEAFF,TGTGCCAGCAACCGGGACAGGGGACCGGTCAGCACTGAAGCTTTCTTT
TRBD2,few,TRBV18,TRBJ2-5,CASSPTSGSETQYF,TGTGCCAGCTCACCAACTAGCGGGTCGGAGACCCAGTACTTC